The present T cell receptor (beta chain) was sequenced within a study of PD-1 blockade in classical Hodgkin lymphoma (dated by TCRdb to 2020 to 2022). About the study as a whole: Nivolumab dosing was 3 mg/kg intravenously every 2 weeks, continuing until either disease progression or unacceptable toxicity. A peripheral blood immune signature of response to PD-1 blockade in classical Hodgkin lymphoma was defined using TCR beta sequencing and CyTOF.

The sample's time point, from its label and the paper: cycle 4 day 1 (C4D1), after 6 weeks of nivolumab. Every trial patient had relapsed after autologous stem cell transplantation, and cohorts A, B and C differed in prior brentuximab vedotin exposure. The trial cohort comprised around 60 patients with relapsed/refractory classical Hodgkin lymphoma whose best overall responses were complete response, partial response or progressive disease. Trial patients were treated with single-agent nivolumab in the multi-cohort phase II CheckMate 205 trial. An independent review committee assessed best overall response by applying the 2007 International Working Group response criteria. Trial PBMCs were collected immediately before nivolumab initiation (C1D1) and during therapy at cycle 2 day 1 and cycle 4 day 1. Peripheral blood was collected in 8 mL Vacutainer Cell Preparation Tubes, from which PBMCs were isolated by centrifugation and then cryopreserved.

Notes on this clone: The antigen this receptor binds is unknown. Germline and junction disagree at one end, which may indicate a read error.

The Qiagen DNeasy kit was used to extract genomic DNA both from unsorted PBMCs and from the negatively selected CD4+ and CD8+ fractions. TCR beta CDR3 regions were subjected to amplification by immunoSEQ multiplex PCR with primers that anneal to V and J segments. A synthetic immune receptor repertoire was used to minimize amplification bias, and any residual bias was removed computationally once sequencing was done. Processing in the source paper ran as follows. Repertoire diversity was quantified as the Shannon entropy index using custom Python scripts. The unsorted, CD4+ and CD8+ repertoires were each analyzed separately, with the exception of combined analyses, where CD4+ and CD8+ sequences were merged in silico. A clone was considered expanded if an increase in frequency of at least 2-fold after treatment relative to C1D1 was found, and a pseudocount of 0.5 was applied to clones undetected at baseline. Clones with 0 or 1 copy at C1D1 were defined as singleton clones, while clones with 2 or more copies were defined as non-singleton clones. Clones expanded in unsorted samples were annotated as CD4+, CD8+ or unknown by matching protein sequences in sorted samples from the same patient. Diversity changes from C1D1 to C4D1 were tested in paired samples using Wilcoxon tests. TCRdb re-hosts the immuneACCESS table, in-frame sequences only. Its copies lack some clones; in the studies checked, an unresolved V gene accounts for under half of them, and the cause for the rest is not known. That table is the source of V, J and clone size, and D and trimming were worked out from the DNA. Recorded for this sample are some 95,000 clones; 90% of them occurred a single time. Approximately 3% of the sample is held by the ten biggest clonotypes.

The germline V gene sets CDR1 to MDHEN and CDR2 to SYDVKM. Inclusive of the bounding cysteine and phenylalanine, the CDR3 is 17 residues long. Only the CDR3 part of the read is kept: 51 bases, read in frame from the first base. Broader findings and caveats from the paper: The study was restricted to a single clinical trial cohort, and the causes of repertoire differences, possibly disease activity or prior therapy, were left undefined. Baseline TCR diversity was reported to be lower in newly diagnosed patients than in healthy donors, and even lower in relapsed/refractory patients. CD4+ but not CD8+ TCR diversity rose significantly by C4D1 (p=0.0027 vs p=0.16), most apparent in complete responders (p=0.02). Trial patients achieving complete response had baseline diversity similar to newly diagnosed patients, whereas partial responders and progressors had significantly lower diversity. Lower diversity was observed in patients in whom nivolumab was started less than 1 year after ASCT, and these patients were excluded from later analyses so that confounding by immune reconstitution would be avoided.

Recombination linked TRBV28 to TRBJ1-5; confidence is insufficient to name the D gene. This clonotype was sampled from a human donor with classical Hodgkin lymphoma. Material: peripheral blood mononuclear cells (PBMCs), obtained before the fourth cycle of nivolumab. The CDR3 sequence is CASSYHQTPISYQPQHF. The bases are TGTGCCAGCAGCTACCACCAGACACCGATTAGCTATCAGCCCCAGCATTTT.